Listed below are T cell receptor beta chains from one sample, sequenced in a study of siplizumab effects on memory and regulatory T cells. No cognate antigen is known for these TCRs. Data came from immunoSEQ multiplex PCR; TCRdb stores just in-frame clones and leaves some out. The data hold more than 13,000 clones, with 35% to 45% observed a single time. Sequences were obtained from CFSE-low (dividing) CD4+ T cells sorted from an allogeneic mixed lymphocyte reaction. All receptors come from a human donor in good health; the cells came from an allogeneic mixed lymphocyte reaction. Some clones in this sample may be carry-over from other donors' samples. Both conserved end residues are part of each CDR3. The D gene is left open where the match is weak. The size field is filled for only some rows; it gives once, few, many or a size class.

TRBD1	few	TRBJ1-5	TRBV5-6	TGTGCCAGCAGCGACTACGGACAGGGAAAGGGTCAGCCCCAGCATTTT	CASSDYGQGKGQPQHF
NA	few	TRBJ1-4	TRBV6-5	TGTGCCAGCAGTTACAGGGCACGTACTAATGAAAAACTGTTTTTT	CASSYRARTNEKLFF
NA	NA	TRBJ1-2	TRBV15	TGTGCCACCAGCGGAACGGCGTCTAGCTATGGCTACACCTTC	CATSGTASSYGYTF
TRBD1	once	TRBJ1-2	TRBV6-1	TGTGCCAGCAGGAACACAGGGGGCTATGGCTACACCTTC	CASRNTGGYGYTF
TRBD1	NA	TRBJ2-1	TRBV7-3	TGTGCCAGCAGCTTAGGCCCAGGGGGCAATGAGCAGTTCTTC	CASSLGPGGNEQFF
NA	NA	TRBJ2-1	TRBV7-2	TGTGCCAGCAGCTTAGGGGTCCCCCTACCGTTCTTC	CASSLGVPLPFF
NA	NA	TRBJ2-1	TRBV2	TGTGCCAGCAGCCCGGGGGACTACAATGAGCAGTTCTTC	CASSPGDYNEQFF
NA	once	TRBJ2-7	TRBV2	TGTGCCAGCAGTGAAGCAATGACCTACGAGCAGTACTTC	CASSEAMTYEQYF
NA	NA	TRBJ2-7	TRBV9	TGTGCCAGCAGCCAAGCCTCGAGGGGTGGACCCTACGAGCAGTACTTC	CASSQASRGGPYEQYF
NA	NA	TRBJ1-5	TRBV2	TGTGCCAGCAGTGAAGGGTCAGGGGTGGTTCAGCCCCAGCATTTT	CASSEGSGVVQPQHF
NA	NA	TRBJ2-2	TRBV2	TGTGCCAGCAGTGATAGGAGGGGGACCGGGGAGCTGTTTTTT	CASSDRRGTGELFF
TRBD1	NA	TRBJ2-7	TRBV10-1	TGCGCCAGCAGTGCGGGGACAGGCTACGAGCAGTACTTC	CASSAGTGYEQYF
NA	NA	TRBJ1-2	TRBV13	TGTGCCAGCAGCCAAACGGCATGGAGGAATTATGATGGCTACACCTTC	CASSQTAWRNYDGYTF
TRBD1	NA	TRBJ2-7	TRBV7-6	TGTGCCAGCAGCTTGGAGACAGGGACCCACTACGAGCAGTACTTC	CASSLETGTHYEQYF
TRBD2	few	TRBJ2-3	TRBV18	TGTGCCAGCTCGATTAGCGGGAGCCCAGATACGCAGTATTTT	CASSISGSPDTQYF
TRBD1	NA	TRBJ1-1	TRBV15	TGTGCCACCACCCGGGACAGGGAGTTTGGCACTGAAGCTTTCTTT	CATTRDREFGTEAFF
NA	NA	TRBJ1-1	TRBV18	TGTGCCAGCTCACACCCCACTGAAGCTTTCTTT	CASSHPTEAFF
TRBD1	NA	TRBJ2-7	TRBV11-2	TGTGCCAGCAGCTTGGGGACAGGGTGGGGCGAGCAGTACTTC	CASSLGTGWGEQYF
TRBD1	few	TRBJ1-1	TRBV6-5	TGTGCCAGCAGTTACTCGAGCCAGGGGGTTCGAACTGAAGCTTTCTTT	CASSYSSQGVRTEAFF
TRBD2	NA	TRBJ2-1	TRBV14	TGTGCCAGCAGCCCTGGGGGGAAGACTAGCGGGAGGATAACAGCGCAGTTCTTC	CASSPGGKTSGRITAQFF
NA	medium-sized	TRBJ2-3	TRBV6-1	TGTGCCAGCAGTGCTACTAGGTCAGATACGCAGTATTTT	CASSATRSDTQYF
NA	few	TRBJ1-5	TRBV6-5	TGTGCCAGCAGTCGCACGCATACAAATCAGCCCCAGCATTTT	CASSRTHTNQPQHF
TRBD2	NA	TRBJ2-1	TRBV7-8	TGTGCCAGCAGTCCAGGTGCTAGCGGGAGTAGGGGATTGTATGAGCAGTTCTTC	CASSPGASGSRGLYEQFF
TRBD1	NA	TRBJ2-7	TRBV29-1	TGCAGCGTGGGGGACAGGCGCGAGCAGTACTTC	CSVGDRREQYF
TRBD1	few	TRBJ1-4	TRBV7-2	TGTGCCAGCAGCTTAAACCCGGACAGGGGAGAAAAACTGTTTTTT	CASSLNPDRGEKLFF
NA	NA	TRBJ1-4	TRBV6-5	TGTGCCAGCAGTTACTCTCGGAGGGCTAATGAAAAACTGTTTTTT	CASSYSRRANEKLFF
NA	NA	TRBJ1-5	TRBV19	TGTGCCAGTAGTATGGGGCAGAGTAGCCAGCCCCAGCATTTT	CASSMGQSSQPQHF
TRBD1	NA	TRBJ2-7	TRBV27	TGTGCCAGCAGTACTTGGACAGGGAACGAGCAGTACTTC	CASSTWTGNEQYF
TRBD2	few	TRBJ2-3	TRBV7-2	TGTGCCAGCAGCTTAAGACTAGCGGGAGGATCGTGGGGTTTT	CASSLRLAGGSWGF
TRBD2	NA	TRBJ2-7	TRBV28	TGTGCCAGCAGTCTCGGGACTACCGGGTACGAGCAGTACTTC	CASSLGTTGYEQYF
NA	once	TRBJ2-2	TRBV7-3	TGTGCCAGCAGCTTAACGTTCTCCACCGGGGAGCTGTTTTTT	CASSLTFSTGELFF
NA	few	TRBJ2-5	TRBV2	TGTGCCAGCAGGGGGGGGACATTCCAAGAGACCCAGTACTTC	CASRGGTFQETQYF
TRBD1	medium-sized	TRBJ1-2	TRBV7-9	TGTGCCAGCAGCTTGGGGACAGGGTCGACCTATGGCTACACCTTC	CASSLGTGSTYGYTF
TRBD1	NA	TRBJ2-3	TRBV5-6	TGTGCCAGCAGCTTGGTTAGGAGGTCAGGGGGTTTAACAGATACGCAGTATTTT	CASSLVRRSGGLTDTQYF
TRBD2	many	TRBJ2-7	TRBV28	TGTGCCAGCAGTTTGATAAGACTAGCGGGAGGCGAGCAGTACTTC	CASSLIRLAGGEQYF
NA	NA	TRBJ1-3	TRBV19	TGTGCCAGTAGTATGAAGGCGGACCACTCTGGAAACACCATATATTTT	CASSMKADHSGNTIYF
TRBD1	NA	TRBJ2-3	TRBV11-2	TGTGCCAGCAGCTCCGGGGACAGGGGGTTTGAAGATACGCAGTATTTT	CASSSGDRGFEDTQYF
NA	once	TRBJ1-3	TRBV10-3	TGTGCCACCTGGGACCCGAGCTCTGGAAACACCATATATTTT	CATWDPSSGNTIYF
TRBD1	NA	TRBJ1-1	TRBV28	TGTGCCAGCAGGGCCCGGGACAGGAACACTGAAGCTTTCTTT	CASRARDRNTEAFF
NA	NA	TRBJ2-1	TRBV25-1	TGTGCCAGCAGTGAGCCGGGAGACTACAATGAGCAGTTCTTC	CASSEPGDYNEQFF
TRBD1	NA	TRBJ1-1	TRBV5-6	TGTGCCAGCAGCCCGAACGGACAGGGGACCACTGAAGCTTTCTTT	CASSPNGQGTTEAFF
NA	NA	TRBJ1-1	TRBV2	TGTGCCAGCAGACGGGACACATTTACGATGAACACTGAAGCTTTCTTT	CASRRDTFTMNTEAFF
NA	many	TRBJ1-2	TRBV25-1	TGTGCCAGCAGTGGGGACATTTTCTATGGCTACACCTTC	CASSGDIFYGYTF
NA	medium-sized	TRBJ1-1	TRBV7-2	TGTGCCAGCAGCTTAGACTGGGTTGGCGCTTTCTTT	CASSLDWVGAFF
NA	NA	TRBJ1-1	TRBV7-3	TGTGCCAGCAGCTTAACAACGGACACTGAAGCTTTCTTT	CASSLTTDTEAFF
TRBD1	NA	TRBJ1-2	TRBV10-3	TGTGCCATCAGGGAGGGACAGCTCTATGGCTACACCTTC	CAIREGQLYGYTF
TRBD1	NA	TRBJ1-2	TRBV7-7	TGTGCCAGCATACTCAGGGGGAGCTATGGCTACACCTTC	CASILRGSYGYTF
NA	few	TRBJ2-1	TRBV5-1	TGCGCCAGCAGCGACCCCGGGGCCCGGCTGTTCTTC	CASSDPGARLFF
NA	medium-sized	TRBJ1-4	TRBV9	TGTGCCAGCAGTGAAGGGACGGGTTCTTCTAATGAAAAACTGTTTTTT	CASSEGTGSSNEKLFF
TRBD1	NA	TRBJ2-7	TRBV27	TGTGCCAGCAGTTTATTAGGGGGCAGATCCTACGAGCAGTACTTC	CASSLLGGRSYEQYF
TRBD1	NA	TRBJ2-1	TRBV13	TGTGCCAGCAGACCTCAGGGGGTAAAGGGGTTTTCTTACAATGAGCAGTTCTTC	CASRPQGVKGFSYNEQFF
NA	NA	TRBJ1-3	TRBV19	TGTGCCAGTATGTTGGCGGGCGCGGACACGTCTGGAAACACCATATATTTT	CASMLAGADTSGNTIYF
NA	NA	TRBJ2-7	TRBV2	TGTGCCAGCAGTAACGCCCCCCCAGCTCGGGGATACGAGCAGTACTTC	CASSNAPPARGYEQYF
NA	few	TRBJ2-1	TRBV19	TGTGCCAGTAGTCCCGGGGCGGGATTCTCCTACAATGAGCAGTTCTTC	CASSPGAGFSYNEQFF
TRBD1	NA	TRBJ1-5	TRBV19	TGTGCCAGTAGTCCCTACGGACAGGGCGTAGTGGTGGGCAATCAGCCCCAGCATTTT	CASSPYGQGVVVGNQPQHF
NA	NA	TRBJ2-1	TRBV19	TGTGCCAGTAGTTCTTGGGCCCGCTCCTACAATGAGCAGTTCTTC	CASSSWARSYNEQFF
NA	once	TRBJ2-7	TRBV7-8	TGTGCCAGCAGCTTATATCTGGGAACCTACGAGCAGTACTTC	CASSLYLGTYEQYF
NA	NA	TRBJ1-3	TRBV6-6	TGTGCCAGCAGTCCGACATCTCCCGGAAACACCATATATTTT	CASSPTSPGNTIYF
TRBD1	medium-sized	TRBJ2-1	TRBV6-6	TGTGCCAGCAGTTCTCCAACAGGGGGTGGTGAGCAGTTCTTC	CASSSPTGGGEQFF
NA	once	TRBJ1-2	TRBV27	TGTGCCAGCAGTTTGAGGGCTAACTATGGCTACACCTTC	CASSLRANYGYTF